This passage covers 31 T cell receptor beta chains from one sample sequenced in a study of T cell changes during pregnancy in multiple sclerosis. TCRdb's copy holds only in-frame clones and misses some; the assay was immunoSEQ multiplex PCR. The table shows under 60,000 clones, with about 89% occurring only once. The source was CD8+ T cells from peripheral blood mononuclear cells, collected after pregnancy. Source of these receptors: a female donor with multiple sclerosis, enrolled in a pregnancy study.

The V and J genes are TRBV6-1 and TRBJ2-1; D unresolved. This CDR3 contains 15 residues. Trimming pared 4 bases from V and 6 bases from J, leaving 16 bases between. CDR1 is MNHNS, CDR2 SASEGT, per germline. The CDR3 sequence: CASSAPEELANEQFF. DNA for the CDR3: TGTGCCAGCAGTGCACCCGAGGAATTGGCCAATGAGCAGTTCTTC.

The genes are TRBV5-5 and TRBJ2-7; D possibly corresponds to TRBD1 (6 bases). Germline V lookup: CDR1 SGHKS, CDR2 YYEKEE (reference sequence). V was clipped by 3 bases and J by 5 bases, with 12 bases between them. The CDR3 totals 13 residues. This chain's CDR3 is CASSSPGAHEQYF. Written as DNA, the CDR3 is TGTGCCAGCAGCTCCCCAGGGGCGCACGAGCAGTACTTC.

CDR3 nucleotide sequence: TGTGCCAGCAGCCCACCGACAGGTTTTGGAGAGCAGTACTTC. It codes for CASSPPTGFGEQYF. The genes are TRBV5-5 and TRBJ2-7; possible D gene TRBD1, 6 bases. V was trimmed by 4 bases and J by 7 bases, leaving 18 bases between them. CDR3 length: 14 amino acids. In germline, CDR1 is SGHKS, CDR2 YYEKEE (reference sequence).

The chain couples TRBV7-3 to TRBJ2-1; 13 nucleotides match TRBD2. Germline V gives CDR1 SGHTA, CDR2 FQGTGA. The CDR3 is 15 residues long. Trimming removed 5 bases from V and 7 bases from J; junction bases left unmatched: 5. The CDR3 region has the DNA TGTGCCAGCAGCCGACTAGCGGGGGGTGGTAATGAGCAGTTCTTC. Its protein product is CASSRLAGGGNEQFF.

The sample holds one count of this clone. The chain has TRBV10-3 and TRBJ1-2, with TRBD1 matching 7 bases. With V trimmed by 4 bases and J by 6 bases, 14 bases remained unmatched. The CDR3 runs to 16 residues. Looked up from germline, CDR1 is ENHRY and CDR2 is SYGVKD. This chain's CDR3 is CAISGIYRGVGNGYTF. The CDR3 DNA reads TGTGCCATCAGTGGGATTTACAGGGGCGTAGGGAATGGCTACACCTTC.

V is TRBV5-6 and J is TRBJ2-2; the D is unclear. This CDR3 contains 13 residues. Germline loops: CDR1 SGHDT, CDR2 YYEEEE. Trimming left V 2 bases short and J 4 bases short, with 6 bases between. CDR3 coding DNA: TGTGCCAGCAGCTTCGGTGGCACCGGGGAGCTGTTTTTT. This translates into CASSFGGTGELFF.

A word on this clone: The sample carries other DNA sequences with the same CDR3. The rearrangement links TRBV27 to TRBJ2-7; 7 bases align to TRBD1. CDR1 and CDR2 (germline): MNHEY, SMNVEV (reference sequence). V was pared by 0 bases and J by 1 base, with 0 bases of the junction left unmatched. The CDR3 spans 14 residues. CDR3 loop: CASSLSTGSYEQYF. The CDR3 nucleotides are TGTGCCAGCAGTTTATCGACAGGGTCCTACGAGCAGTACTTC.

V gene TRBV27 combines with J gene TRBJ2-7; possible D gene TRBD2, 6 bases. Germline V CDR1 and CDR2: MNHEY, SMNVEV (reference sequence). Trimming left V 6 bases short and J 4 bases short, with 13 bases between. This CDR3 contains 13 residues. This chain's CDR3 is CASSLPGTYEQYF. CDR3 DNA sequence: TGTGCCAGCAGCCTACCGGGGACTTACGAGCAGTACTTC.

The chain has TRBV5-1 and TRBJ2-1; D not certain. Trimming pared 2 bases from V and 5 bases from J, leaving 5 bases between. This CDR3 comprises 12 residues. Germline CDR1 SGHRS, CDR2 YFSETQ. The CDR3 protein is CASSFANNEQFF. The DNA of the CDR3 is TGCGCCAGCAGCTTTGCGAACAATGAGCAGTTCTTC.

CDR3: CASSLGAGLTDTQYF. The CDR3 DNA sequence: TGCGCCAGCAGCTTGGGGGCAGGGTTGACAGATACGCAGTATTTT. The J gene is TRBJ2-3, the V gene TRBV5-1, with TRBD1 as a possible D gene (5 bases). This CDR3 region has 15 residues. The germline V and J ends were trimmed by 0 bases and 3 bases, with 11 bases remaining between them. Germline values: CDR1 SGHRS, CDR2 YFSETQ.

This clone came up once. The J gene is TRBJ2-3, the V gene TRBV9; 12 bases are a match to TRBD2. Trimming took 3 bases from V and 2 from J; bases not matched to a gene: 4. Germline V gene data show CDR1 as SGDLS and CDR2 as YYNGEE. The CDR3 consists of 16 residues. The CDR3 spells CASSARTSGVTDTQYF. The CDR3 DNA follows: TGTGCCAGCAGCGCCCGGACTAGCGGGGTCACAGATACGCAGTATTTT. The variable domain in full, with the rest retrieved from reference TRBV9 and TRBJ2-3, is DSGVTQTPKHLITATGQRVTLRCSPRSGDLSVYWYQQSLDQGLQFLIQYYNGEERAKGNILERFSAQQFPDLHSELNLSSLELGDSALYFCASSARTSGVTDTQYFGPGTRLTVL.

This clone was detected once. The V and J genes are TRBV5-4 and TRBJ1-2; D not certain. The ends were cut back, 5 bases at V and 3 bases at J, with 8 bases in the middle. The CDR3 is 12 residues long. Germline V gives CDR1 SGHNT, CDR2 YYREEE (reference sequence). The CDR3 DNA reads TGTGCCAGCAGAGGGAGGGACTATGGCTACACCTTC. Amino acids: CASRGRDYGYTF.

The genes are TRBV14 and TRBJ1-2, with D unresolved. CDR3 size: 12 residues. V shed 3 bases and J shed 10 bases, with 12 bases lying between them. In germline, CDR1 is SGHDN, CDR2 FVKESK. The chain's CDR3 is CASSQLGANYTF. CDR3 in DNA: TGTGCCAGCAGCCAGCTGGGCGCAAACTACACCTTC.

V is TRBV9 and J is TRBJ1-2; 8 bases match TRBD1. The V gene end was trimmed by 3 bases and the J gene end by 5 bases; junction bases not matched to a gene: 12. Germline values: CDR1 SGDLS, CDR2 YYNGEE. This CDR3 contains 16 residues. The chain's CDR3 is CASSEGTGHSHYGYTF. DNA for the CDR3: TGTGCCAGCAGCGAGGGGACAGGACACTCACATTATGGCTACACCTTC.

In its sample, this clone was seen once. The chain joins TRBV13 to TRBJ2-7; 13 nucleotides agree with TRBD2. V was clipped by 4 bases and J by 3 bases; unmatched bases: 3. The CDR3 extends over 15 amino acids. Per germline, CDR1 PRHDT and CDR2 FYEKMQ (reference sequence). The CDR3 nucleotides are TGTGCCAGCAGCTCGGGACTAGCGGGGAACTACGAGCAGTACTTC. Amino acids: CASSSGLAGNYEQYF. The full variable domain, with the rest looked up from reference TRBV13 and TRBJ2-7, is AAGVIQSPRHLIKEKRETATLKCYPIPRHDTVYWYQQGPGQDPQFLISFYEKMQSDKGSIPDRFSAQQFSDYHSELNMSSLELGDSALYFCASSSGLAGNYEQYFGPGTRLTVT.

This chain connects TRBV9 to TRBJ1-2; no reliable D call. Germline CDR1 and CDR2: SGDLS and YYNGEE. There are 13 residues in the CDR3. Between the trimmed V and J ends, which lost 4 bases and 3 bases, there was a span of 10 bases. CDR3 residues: CASSQDGDYGYTF. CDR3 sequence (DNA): TGTGCCAGCAGCCAAGACGGAGACTATGGCTACACCTTC.

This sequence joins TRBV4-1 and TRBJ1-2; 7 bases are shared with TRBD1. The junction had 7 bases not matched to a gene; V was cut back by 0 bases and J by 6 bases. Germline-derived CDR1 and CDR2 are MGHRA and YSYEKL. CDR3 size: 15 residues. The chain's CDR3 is CASSQDGDRADGYTF. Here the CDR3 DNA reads TGCGCCAGCAGCCAAGATGGAGACAGGGCGGATGGCTACACCTTC.

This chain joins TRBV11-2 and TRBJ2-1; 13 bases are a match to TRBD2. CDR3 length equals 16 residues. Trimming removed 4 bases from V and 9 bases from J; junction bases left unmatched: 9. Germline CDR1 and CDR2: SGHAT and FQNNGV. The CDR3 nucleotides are TGTGCCAGCAGCTCCACGACTAGCGGGGGGCGTCGTGAGCAGTTCTTC. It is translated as CASSSTTSGGRREQFF.

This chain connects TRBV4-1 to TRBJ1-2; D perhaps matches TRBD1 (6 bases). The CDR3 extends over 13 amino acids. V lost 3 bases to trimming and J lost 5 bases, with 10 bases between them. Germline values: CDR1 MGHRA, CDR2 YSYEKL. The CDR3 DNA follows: TGCGCCAGCAGCCAGCTACAGGGTTATGGCTACACCTTC. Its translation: CASSQLQGYGYTF.

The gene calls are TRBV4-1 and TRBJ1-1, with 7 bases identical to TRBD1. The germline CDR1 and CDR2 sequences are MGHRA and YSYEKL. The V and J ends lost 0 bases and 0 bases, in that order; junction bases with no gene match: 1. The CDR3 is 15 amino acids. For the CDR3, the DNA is TGCGCCAGCAGCCAAGAAGGACAGGTGAACACTGAAGCTTTCTTT. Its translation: CASSQEGQVNTEAFF.

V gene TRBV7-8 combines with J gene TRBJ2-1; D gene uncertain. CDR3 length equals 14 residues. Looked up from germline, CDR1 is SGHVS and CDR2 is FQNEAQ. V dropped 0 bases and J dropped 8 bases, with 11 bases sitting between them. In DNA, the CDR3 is TGTGCCAGCAGCTTAGCGCTGAGCATCGATGAGCAGTTCTTC. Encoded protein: CASSLALSIDEQFF.

CDR3 nucleotide sequence: TGTGCCAGCAGCAGTGGACAGCCCCAAGAGCAGTACTTC. Its translation is CASSSGQPQEQYF. The chain has TRBV9 and TRBJ2-7; the D gene is possibly TRBD1 (6 bases). This CDR3 is built from 13 residues. Trimming removed 4 bases at V and 7 bases at J, with 15 bases between. CDR1 is SGDLS and CDR2 is YYNGEE in the germline V gene. The whole variable domain, remainder taken from reference TRBV9 and TRBJ2-7, is DSGVTQTPKHLITATGQRVTLRCSPRSGDLSVYWYQQSLDQGLQFLIQYYNGEERAKGNILERFSAQQFPDLHSELNLSSLELGDSALYFCASSSGQPQEQYFGPGTRLTVT.

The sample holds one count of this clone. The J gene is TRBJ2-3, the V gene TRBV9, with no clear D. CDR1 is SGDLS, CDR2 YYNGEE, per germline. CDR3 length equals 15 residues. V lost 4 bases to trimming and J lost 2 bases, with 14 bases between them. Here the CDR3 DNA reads TGTGCCAGCAGCAGAACGAACTCTCACACAGATACGCAGTATTTT. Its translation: CASSRTNSHTDTQYF.

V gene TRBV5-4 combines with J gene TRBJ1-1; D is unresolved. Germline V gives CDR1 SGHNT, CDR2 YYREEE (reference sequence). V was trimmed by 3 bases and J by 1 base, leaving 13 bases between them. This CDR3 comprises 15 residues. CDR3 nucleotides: TGTGCCAGCAGCTCCCTCTCAGGCACGAACACTGAAGCTTTCTTT. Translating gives CASSSLSGTNTEAFF.

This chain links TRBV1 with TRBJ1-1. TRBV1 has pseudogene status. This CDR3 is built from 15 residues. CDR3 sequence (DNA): TGCACCAGCAGCCAGGCCCCTCCTGGAGGCACTGAAGCTTTCTTT. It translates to CTSSQAPPGGTEAFF.

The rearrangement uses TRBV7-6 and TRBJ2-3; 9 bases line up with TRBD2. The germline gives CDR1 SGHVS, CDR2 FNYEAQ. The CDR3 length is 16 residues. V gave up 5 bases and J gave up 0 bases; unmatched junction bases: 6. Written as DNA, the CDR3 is TGTGCCAGCAGCAAGATAGCGGGGGCTAGCACAGATACGCAGTATTTT. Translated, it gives CASSKIAGASTDTQYF.

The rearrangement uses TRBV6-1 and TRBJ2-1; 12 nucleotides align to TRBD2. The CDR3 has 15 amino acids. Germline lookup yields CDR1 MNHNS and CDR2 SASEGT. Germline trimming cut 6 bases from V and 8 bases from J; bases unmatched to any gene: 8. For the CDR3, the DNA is TGTGCCAGCAGCGAACTAGCGGGGGGTTCTCATGAGCAGTTCTTC. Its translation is CASSELAGGSHEQFF.

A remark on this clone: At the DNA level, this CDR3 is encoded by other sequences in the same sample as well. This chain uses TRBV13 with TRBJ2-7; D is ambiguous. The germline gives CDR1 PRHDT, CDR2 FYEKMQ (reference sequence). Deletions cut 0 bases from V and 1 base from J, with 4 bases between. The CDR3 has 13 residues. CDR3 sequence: CASSLGRSYEQYF. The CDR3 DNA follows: TGTGCCAGCAGCTTAGGGAGGTCCTACGAGCAGTACTTC.

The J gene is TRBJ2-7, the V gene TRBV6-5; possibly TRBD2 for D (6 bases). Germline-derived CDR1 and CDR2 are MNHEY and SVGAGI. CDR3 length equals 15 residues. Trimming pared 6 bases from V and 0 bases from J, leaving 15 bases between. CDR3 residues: CASSIAEGSSYEQYF. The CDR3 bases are TGTGCCAGCAGCATCGCGGAGGGCAGCTCCTACGAGCAGTACTTC.

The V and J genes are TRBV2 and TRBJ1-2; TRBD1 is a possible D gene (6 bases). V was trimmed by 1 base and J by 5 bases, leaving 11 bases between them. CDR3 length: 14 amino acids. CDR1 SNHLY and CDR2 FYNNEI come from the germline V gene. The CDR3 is CASSEGWQGYGYTF. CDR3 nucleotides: TGTGCCAGCAGTGAAGGATGGCAGGGGTATGGCTACACCTTC.

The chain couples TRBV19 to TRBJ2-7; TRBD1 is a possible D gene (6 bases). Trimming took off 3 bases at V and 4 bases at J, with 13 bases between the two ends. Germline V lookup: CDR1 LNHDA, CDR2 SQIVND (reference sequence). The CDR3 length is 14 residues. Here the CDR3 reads CASSIVTGPYEQYF. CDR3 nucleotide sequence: TGTGCCAGTAGTATTGTTACAGGGCCTTACGAGCAGTACTTC. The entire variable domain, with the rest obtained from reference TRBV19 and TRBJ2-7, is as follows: DGGITQSPKYLFRKEGQNVTLSCEQNLNHDAMYWYRQDPGQGLRLIYYSQIVNDFQKGDIAEGYSVSREKKESFPLTVTSAQKNPTAFYLCASSIVTGPYEQYFGPGTRLTVT.